A selection of T cell receptor beta chains follows, all from one sample in a study of blood T cell repertoires in COVID-19. Profiling relied on immunoSEQ multiplex PCR, and the TCRdb table lists in-frame clones only, not all of them. The data hold over 350,000 clones, with more than 75% observed a single time. What was sequenced was PBMCs or T cells enriched from blood (not recorded which). The receptors stem from a woman in her forties or fifties who had recovered from COVID-19. Each CDR3 is given with its conserved first and last residue. The D gene is left open where the match is weak. Clone size appears in some rows only: once, few, many, or a class for an expanded clone.

j_gene,abundance,d_gene,v_gene,CDR3nt,CDR3aa
TRBJ1-1,.,TRBD1,TRBV9,TGTGCCAGCAGCGATACAGGGGACACTGAAGCTTTCTTT,CASSDTGDTEAFF
TRBJ2-1,.,TRBD1,TRBV19,TGTGCCAGTACGGACAGGGGTAACTACAATGAGCAGTTCTTC,CASTDRGNYNEQFF
TRBJ2-2,.,.,TRBV4-2,TGTGCCAGCACCCCTGCGGTGGAGAACACCGGGGAGCTGTTTTTT,CASTPAVENTGELFF
TRBJ1-2,.,.,TRBV2,TGTGCCAGCACGGACACCGACTATGGCTACACCTTC,CASTDTDYGYTF
TRBJ2-5,.,TRBD1,TRBV4-2,TGTGCCAGCAGCCAAGAGGGACAGGGGGCTTGGGAGACCCAGTACTTC,CASSQEGQGAWETQYF
TRBJ1-5,.,TRBD1,TRBV7-8,TGTGCCAGCAGCCGAGGGGGACAGGGGAGTCAGCCCCAGCATTTT,CASSRGGQGSQPQHF
TRBJ1-5,.,.,TRBV19,TGTGCCAGTAGTCCAAGAGGATATAGCAATCAGCCCCAGCATTTT,CASSPRGYSNQPQHF
TRBJ2-7,.,TRBD1,TRBV5-5,TGTGCCAGCAGCCCAGACAGGGAGCCGTACTTC,CASSPDREPYF
TRBJ1-1,.,.,TRBV5-1,TGCGCCAGCAGCTTGATGCCGGGGAACACTGAAGCTTTCTTT,CASSLMPGNTEAFF
TRBJ1-5,.,.,TRBV7-9,TGTGCCAGCAGCTTTTTTGGGGGCTATAGTGGCAATCAGCCCCAGCATTTT,CASSFFGGYSGNQPQHF
TRBJ1-5,.,TRBD1,TRBV28,TGTGCCAGCAGACCGGGACAGGGACGTCAGCCCCAGCATTTT,CASRPGQGRQPQHF
TRBJ1-2,.,.,TRBV15,TGTGCCACCAGCAGAGATCAAGGAGGGACTTACGGCTACACCTTC,CATSRDQGGTYGYTF
TRBJ2-1,.,.,TRBV6-5,TGTGCCAGCAGTTACCCCCTGGTGGGGGGGCATAGTGAGCAGTTCTTC,CASSYPLVGGHSEQFF
TRBJ1-6,.,TRBD1,TRBV7-2,TGTGCCAGCAGCTCCTCGGGACAGTCCCTTTCACCCCTCCACTTT,CASSSSGQSLSPLHF
TRBJ1-5,.,.,TRBV12-5,TGTGCTAGTGGTTGGCCCCCCTCTTTT,CASGWPPSF
TRBJ1-5,.,.,TRBV4-3,TGCGCCAGCAGCCAAGATAAGAGTTTTGGACAAGGTCTCCATTTT,CASSQDKSFGQGLHF
TRBJ2-7,.,.,TRBV30,TGTGCCTGGACCCGGGGATTTGGGCTCTACGAGCAGTACTTC,CAWTRGFGLYEQYF
TRBJ1-1,.,.,TRBV4-1,TGCGCCAGCAGCCCCCAATCGGCCTCCGGGGGATGGGGTCAAGCTTTCTTT,CASSPQSASGGWGQAFF
TRBJ1-5,.,TRBD1,TRBV5-8,TGTGCCAGCAGCTTGCCGGGACAGGGGTATAGCAATCAGCCCCAGCATTTT,CASSLPGQGYSNQPQHF
TRBJ1-2,once,.,TRBV5-5,TGTGCCAGCAGCTTGAATGAGCAATTACCCGGAGTCGATGGCTACACCTTC,CASSLNEQLPGVDGYTF
TRBJ1-3,.,.,TRBV7-2,TGTGCCAGCAGCTTAGGGCCGGCAGGCACCATATATTTT,CASSLGPAGTIYF
TRBJ2-7,once,TRBD2,TRBV5-1,TGCGCCAGCAGCTTTCACGGACTCGCGGGGGGGGACGGTTCCAACGAGCAGTACTTC,CASSFHGLAGGDGSNEQYF
TRBJ1-5,few,.,TRBV29-1,TGCAGCGTTGGAGATGGATCGGGGCAGCCCCAGCATTTT,CSVGDGSGQPQHF
TRBJ2-6,.,.,TRBV15,TGTGCCACCAGCAGAGATAGAGGGGGGGCGCTCTCTGGGGCCAACGTCCTGACTTTC,CATSRDRGGALSGANVLTF
TRBJ2-1,.,TRBD1,TRBV4-3,TGCGCCAGCAGCCAAGATACCAGGGGGCAGGGGAGTGAGCAGTTCTTC,CASSQDTRGQGSEQFF
TRBJ1-1,.,.,TRBV18,TGTGCCAGCTCATCATACATCGACACTGAAGCTTTCTTT,CASSSYIDTEAFF
TRBJ2-5,.,.,TRBV29-1,TGCAGCGTTATACCCCGGGGGTATCAAGAGACCCAGTACTTC,CSVIPRGYQETQYF
TRBJ2-3,.,TRBD1,TRBV6-6,TGTGCCAGCAGTTACACGGGACAGGGGGGAGATACGCAGTATTTT,CASSYTGQGGDTQYF
TRBJ1-2,.,.,TRBV6-5,TGTGCCAGCAGTTACAACAGGGTTTCTGGCTACACCTTC,CASSYNRVSGYTF
TRBJ2-5,.,.,TRBV7-7,TGTGCTAGCAGCTTAGCACTGGCGGGAGAGACCCAGTACTTC,CASSLALAGETQYF
TRBJ1-4,.,.,TRBV28,TGTGCCTCGAAAGAGGGCGGGCGTAATGAAAAACTGTTTTTT,CASKEGGRNEKLFF
TRBJ1-4,few,.,TRBV19,TGTGCCAGTAGCCGACTAGAAAAACTGTTTTTT,CASSRLEKLFF
TRBJ1-1,.,.,TRBV5-1,TGCGCCAGCAGCTTGGGTAATATGAACACTGAAGCTTTCTTT,CASSLGNMNTEAFF
TRBJ1-1,few,.,TRBV20-1,TGCAGTGCTAGAGATCCCCCAAAAGCTTTCTTT,CSARDPPKAFF
TRBJ1-5,.,.,TRBV6-2/TRBV6-3,TGTGCCAGCAGTTTGTTTGGGGGCAGCAATCAGCCCCAGCATTTT,CASSLFGGSNQPQHF
TRBJ2-5,.,TRBD2,TRBV4-1,TGCGCCAGCAGCCAAGGAGTCTTACGGGGGGGGGCCAGGGAGACCCAGTACTTC,CASSQGVLRGGARETQYF
TRBJ2-3,.,TRBD1,TRBV27,TGTGCCACCCACCGGGACAGGGCGGCAGATACGCAGTATTTT,CATHRDRAADTQYF
TRBJ2-1,.,TRBD2,TRBV7-3,TGTGCCAGCAGCCGATCCGGACTAGCGGGGGAGGAGCAGTTCTTC,CASSRSGLAGEEQFF
TRBJ1-6,.,.,TRBV7-2,TGTGCCAGCAGCTTATCGGGGGGTGTAGTTTCACCCCTCCACTTT,CASSLSGGVVSPLHF
TRBJ1-6,.,TRBD1,TRBV5-1,TGCGCCAGCAGCGGACAGGGGGTGGACTCACCCCTCCACTTT,CASSGQGVDSPLHF
TRBJ1-1,.,.,TRBV19,TGTGCCAGTAGCACAGGGCTGTATGAAAATGAAGCTTTCTTT,CASSTGLYENEAFF
TRBJ2-4,.,.,TRBV7-2,TGTGCCAGCAGCCTCTTTGGGCAAAACATTCAGTACTTC,CASSLFGQNIQYF
TRBJ2-2,.,.,TRBV5-1,TGCGCCAGCAGCTTGGAGCCCCCGAACACCGGGGAGCTGTTTTTT,CASSLEPPNTGELFF
TRBJ1-2,few,.,TRBV28,TGTCGAGCTGGGCGGGCCGATAACTATGGCTACACCTTC,CRAGRADNYGYTF
TRBJ1-5,.,.,TRBV21-1,TGTGCCAGCAGCAAAGTAGGGGACAGATCAAATCAGCCCCAGCATTTT,CASSKVGDRSNQPQHF
TRBJ1-1,.,TRBD1,TRBV4-1,TGCGCCAGCAGCTCTCTTCGACAGGGCTTGGACACTGAAGCTTTCTTT,CASSSLRQGLDTEAFF
TRBJ1-6,.,TRBD1,TRBV2,TGTGCCAGCAGCCGGACAGGGCCAATCTTCTCCTATAATTCACCCCTCCACTTT,CASSRTGPIFSYNSPLHF
TRBJ2-5,.,.,TRBV19,TGTGCCAGTAGTCCGAGACTAGAGATGGGGAAGGTGACCCAGTACTTC,CASSPRLEMGKVTQYF
TRBJ2-3,.,.,TRBV6-5,TGTGCCAGCTCTACGGGGGTAAGCACAGATACGCAGTATTTT,CASSTGVSTDTQYF
TRBJ1-1,.,.,TRBV3-1/TRBV3-2,TGTGCCAGCAGCCAAGATCTTAGTAGGGGGGGAGCTGTTGAAGCTTTCTTT,CASSQDLSRGGAVEAFF
TRBJ2-3,.,TRBD2,TRBV5-4,TGTGCCAGCAGCCCCGGGACTAGCGGGGGGGGGTTGTGGTATTTT,CASSPGTSGGGLWYF
TRBJ2-6,.,TRBD1,TRBV9,TGTGCCAGCAGCCCCGGGACAGGGGGTACTGGGGCCAACGTCCTGACTTTC,CASSPGTGGTGANVLTF
TRBJ1-1,.,.,TRBV7-2,TGTGCCAGCAGCCAAGGGGGGGTTTTAACTGAAGCTTTCTTT,CASSQGGVLTEAFF
TRBJ1-5,once,.,TRBV29-1,TGCAGCGCCGGCGACAGTAGCAATCAGCCCCAGCATTTT,CSAGDSSNQPQHF